This entry features one TCR beta chain sequence. What it binds is not known. PCR employed 60 Vbeta and 13 Jbeta primers. Produced via immunoSEQ multiplex PCR; TCRdb's table is partial and in-frame only. The repertoire holds 90,000 or so clones, with around 70% as singletons. This sample stems from a study of cytomegalovirus exposure and HLA in healthy donors. Notes on the study in general: Investigators reported 150 to 200 TCR beta chains as tied to cytomegalovirus. Trimming of TCR beta V- and J-genes showed a link, identified in a later analysis, to a missense DCLRE1C variant.

This CDR3 is 10 amino acids long. CDR1 and CDR2 from the germline V gene are SQVTM and ANQGSEA. V shed 6 bases and J shed 1 base, with 3 bases lying between them. The chain carries TRBV29-1 and TRBJ1-1; D unclear. This sequence was found in a man aged 45-65 years in good health and CMV-seronegative. Sequences were obtained from PBMCs. CDR3 DNA: TGCAGCGTCGGGAACACTGAAGCTTTCTTT. Its translation: CSVGNTEAFF.